There are many counts of the clone carrying this T cell receptor (beta chain). The target antigen is unknown. The CDR3 has 14 amino acids. Looked up from germline, CDR1 is MDHEN and CDR2 is SYDVKM. V shed 3 bases and J shed 0 bases, with 5 bases lying between them. The time point is: patch test 2, 6 weeks after DPC sensitization. As for treatment: therapeutic diphenylcyclopropenone sensitization with weekly scalp DPC. Via MiXCR, TCRdb re-called the RACE reads, giving one row per CDR3 protein. The sample lists about 110,000 distinct CDR3 sequences; roughly 10% were seen once. The data were taken from a study of human T cells and chemical hapten exposure. Background on the study: Throughout the roughly 24-week study, diphenylcyclopropenone was applied weekly to the patients' scalps. Whole-study findings and limits: TCRs exceeding a frequency of 1 in 1000 stayed unchanged under DPC sensitization.

This clonotype was sampled from a woman in her thirties or forties with alopecia areata. Some clones in this sample may be carry-over from other donors' samples. V is TRBV28 and J is TRBJ2-2; D not certain. The source material was whole blood, sampled in connection with sensitization to the hapten diphenylcyclopropenone (DPC). The CDR3 nucleotides read TGTGCCAGCAGTTTGCCGGCGAACACCGGGGAGCTGTTTTTT. It specifies CASSLPANTGELFF. Based on the CDR3 plus reference TRBV28 and TRBJ2-2, the full variable domain is DVKVTQSSRYLVKRTGEKVFLECVQDMDHENMFWYRQDPGLGLRLIYFSYDVKMKEKGDIPEGYSVSREKKERFSLILESASTNQTSMYLCASSLPANTGELFFGEGSRLTVL.